A single TCR beta chain is shown here with its context. Its specificity is not known. This sample is drawn from a study of vaccination effects on CD4 cells after COVID-19. Turning to the study itself: Samples that were drawn after vaccination came a median of 72 days after the second dose.

Clones were read by immunoSEQ multiplex PCR, and TCRdb kept only the in-frame ones, dropping some. Of about 69,000 clones in the sample, 70% to 85% were seen once. J was trimmed by 0 bases and V by 4 bases; bases with no gene match: 4. Germline V gene lookup returns CDR1 SGHNT and CDR2 YYREEE (reference sequence). The CDR3 length is 15 residues. After expansion with viral peptide pools in the ViraFEST assay, antigen-specific CD4+ T cells were sequenced. A 10-day culture period preceded the isolation of CD4+ T cells. Subjects were given two BNT162b2 or mRNA-1273 vaccine doses. IL-2 medium took the place of half the medium on both days 3 and 7.

This receptor was obtained from a human donor who received a COVID-19 vaccine. The chain employs TRBV5-4 and TRBJ1-3; 7 nucleotides match TRBD1. The specimen was CD4+ T cells from PBMCs cultured with HCoV-229E spike peptides, collected after COVID-19 vaccination. CDR3 protein: CASSAGTVSGNTIYF. As DNA, the CDR3 is TGTGCCAGCAGCGCCGGGACAGTCTCTGGAAACACCATATATTTT.